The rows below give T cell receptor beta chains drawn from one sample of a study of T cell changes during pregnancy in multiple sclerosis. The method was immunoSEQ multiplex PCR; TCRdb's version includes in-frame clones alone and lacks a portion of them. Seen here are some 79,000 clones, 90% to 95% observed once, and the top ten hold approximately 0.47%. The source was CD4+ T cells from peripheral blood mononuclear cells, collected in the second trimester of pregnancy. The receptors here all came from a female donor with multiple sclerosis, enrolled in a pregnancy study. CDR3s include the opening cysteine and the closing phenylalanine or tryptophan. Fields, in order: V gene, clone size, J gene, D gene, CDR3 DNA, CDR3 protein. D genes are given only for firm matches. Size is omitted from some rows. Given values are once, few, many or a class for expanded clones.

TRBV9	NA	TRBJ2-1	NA	TGTGCCAGCAGCGTTCAGGGTGGTTCCAATTCAGGAGAGCAGTTCTTC	CASSVQGGSNSGEQFF
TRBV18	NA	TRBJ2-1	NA	TGTGCCAGCTCACCACCGACCGGGTTAAACTCCTACAATGAGCAGTTCTTC	CASSPPTGLNSYNEQFF
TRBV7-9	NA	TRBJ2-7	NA	TGTGCCAGCAGGCCAACAGGGTCAACCTACGAGCAGTACTTC	CASRPTGSTYEQYF
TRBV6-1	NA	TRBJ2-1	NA	TGTGCCAGCAGTGAAGGGCCTAGAGGGTGGGAGCAGTTCTTC	CASSEGPRGWEQFF
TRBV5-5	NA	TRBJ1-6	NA	TGTGCCAGCAGCTTGGAGCCAGGGCATAATTCACCCCTCCACTTT	CASSLEPGHNSPLHF
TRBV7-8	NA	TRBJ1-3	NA	TGTGCCAGCAGCTTAGCGGGGCCAACTGGAAACACCATATATTTT	CASSLAGPTGNTIYF
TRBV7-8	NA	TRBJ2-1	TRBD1	TGTGCCAGCAGCTTAGGTCGGGACAGGGACAAGGGTGAGCAGTTCTTC	CASSLGRDRDKGEQFF
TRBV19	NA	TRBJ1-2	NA	TGTGCCAGTACCGCCTACCCTGAATCTAACTATGGCTACACCTTC	CASTAYPESNYGYTF
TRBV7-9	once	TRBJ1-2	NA	TGTGCCAGCACGCGGGGGGGCTCCGCTGGCTATGGCTACACCTTC	CASTRGGSAGYGYTF
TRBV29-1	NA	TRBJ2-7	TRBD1	TGCAGCGTGACAGGGGGCAGGTACGAGCAGTACTTC	CSVTGGRYEQYF
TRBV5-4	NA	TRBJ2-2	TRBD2	TGTGCCAGCAGCCCCTTAGCGGGGTCGAACACCGGGGAGCTGTTTTTT	CASSPLAGSNTGELFF
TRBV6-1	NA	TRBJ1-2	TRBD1	TGTGCCAGCATTACGGACAGGGTATATGGCTACACCTTC	CASITDRVYGYTF
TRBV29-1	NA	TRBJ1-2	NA	TGCAGCGTTGACGGACAAGCTAACGGCGGCTACACCTTC	CSVDGQANGGYTF
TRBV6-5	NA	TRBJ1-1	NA	TGTGCCAGCAGTTACTCGGCCACATCGAACACTGAAGCTTTCTTT	CASSYSATSNTEAFF
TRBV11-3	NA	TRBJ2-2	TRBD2	TGTGCCAGCAGCCCGGGTAGCGGGGGGGCCGCCGGGGAGCTGTTTTTT	CASSPGSGGAAGELFF
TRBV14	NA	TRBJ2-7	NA	TGTGCCAGCAGCCAAGATTGGGGCCACGAGCAGTACTTC	CASSQDWGHEQYF
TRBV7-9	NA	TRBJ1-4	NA	TGTGCCAGCAGCCCCAGGACAGATTCTAATGAAAAACTGTTTTTT	CASSPRTDSNEKLFF
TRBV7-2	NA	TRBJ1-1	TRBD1	TGTGCCAGCGGGGCCAGGGGGCTAGTTAACACTGAAGCTTTCTTT	CASGARGLVNTEAFF
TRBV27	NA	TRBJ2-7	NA	TGTGCCAGCAGTACCCTAGGAGAGCAGTACTTC	CASSTLGEQYF
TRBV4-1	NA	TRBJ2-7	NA	TGCGCCAGCAGCAATGCGGGGTCTCCCAACTACGAGCAGTACTTC	CASSNAGSPNYEQYF
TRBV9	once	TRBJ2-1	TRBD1	TGTGCCAGCAGCGTTGAAGGACAGGGCTCCTACAATGAGCAGTTCTTC	CASSVEGQGSYNEQFF
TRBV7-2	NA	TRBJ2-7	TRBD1	TGTGCCAGCACCCCGCGGACAGGGGGCTACGAGCAGTACTTC	CASTPRTGGYEQYF
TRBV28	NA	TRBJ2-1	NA	TGTGCCAGCAGTGCTAGCGTCGATGAGCAGTTCTTC	CASSASVDEQFF
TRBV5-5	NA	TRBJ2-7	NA	TGTGCCAGCAGCTTTTCCCTTCGGGGGAATAGAGCCTACGAGCAGTACTTC	CASSFSLRGNRAYEQYF
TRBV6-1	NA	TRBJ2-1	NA	TGTGCCAGCAGTGAACCTTGGACAGTCAACAATGAGCAGTTCTTC	CASSEPWTVNNEQFF